The 6 T cell receptor beta chains given below trace back to one sample, sequenced in a study of T cell changes during pregnancy in multiple sclerosis. Generated by immunoSEQ multiplex PCR, the TCRdb table keeps only in-frame clones and is missing some. In the table there are around 62,000 clones, roughly 88% of which are singletons. The input for sequencing was peripheral blood, taken in the second trimester of pregnancy. The receptors were gathered from a female donor in good health, enrolled as a control in a pregnancy study.

The rearrangement links TRBV5-5 to TRBJ2-5, with TRBD1 as a possible D gene (5 bases). The germline V gene has CDR1 SGHKS and CDR2 YYEKEE (reference sequence). The V and J ends lost 0 bases and 0 bases respectively, with 15 bases between them. The CDR3 covers 17 residues. DNA for the CDR3: TGTGCCAGCAGCTTGGAAATGTTTTCAGGGAACCAAGAGACCCAGTACTTC. Protein product: CASSLEMFSGNQETQYF. Full variable domain (outside the CDR3, taken from reference TRBV5-5 and TRBJ2-5): DAGVTQSPTHLIKTRGQQVTLRCSPISGHKSVSWYQQVLGQGPQFIFQYYEKEERGRGNFPDRFSARQFPNYSSELNVNALLLGDSALYLCASSLEMFSGNQETQYFGPGTRLLVL.

The genes are TRBV30 and TRBJ1-3; D is undetermined. CDR3 size: 15 residues. Germline CDR1 and CDR2: GTSNPN and SVGIG (reference sequence). Trimming stripped 3 bases from V and 3 bases from J, with 15 bases between. The CDR3 loop reads CAWRNGADGGNTIYF. The CDR3 nucleotides read TGTGCCTGGAGAAACGGAGCGGATGGTGGAAACACCATATATTTT.

V and J are TRBV5-5 and TRBJ2-1; perhaps TRBD1 as D (6 bases). The ends were cut back, 2 bases at V and 1 base at J, with 10 bases in the middle. Germline assignment: CDR1 SGHKS and CDR2 YYEKEE (reference sequence). CDR3 length equals 15 residues. The CDR3 loop is CASSLQGESYNEQFF. CDR3 bases: TGTGCCAGCAGCTTACAGGGAGAGTCCTACAATGAGCAGTTCTTC.

The chain combines TRBV6-1 with TRBJ2-3; 14 bases agree with TRBD2. The CDR3 is 15 amino acids. Germline CDR1 reads MNHNS; CDR2 reads SASEGT. J gave up 3 bases and V 5 bases, and 1 base lay outside the gene matches. DNA for the CDR3: TGTGCCAGCAGTTGGACTAGCGGGGGGACAGATACGCAGTATTTT. Its protein product is CASSWTSGGTDTQYF.

This clone turned up a few times. The chain couples TRBV5-1 to TRBJ2-1; 7 bases fit TRBD2. The CDR3 totals 15 residues. Germline lookup yields CDR1 SGHRS and CDR2 YFSETQ. V lost 0 bases and J lost 0; bases outside the gene matches: 0. Written as DNA, the CDR3 is TGCGCCAGCAGCTTGGGGGGGGGCTCCTACAATGAGCAGTTCTTC. This encodes CASSLGGGSYNEQFF.

The rearrangement joins TRBV30 to TRBJ1-2; tentatively, D is TRBD1 (6 bases). V lost 5 bases and J 7 bases, leaving 14 bases between the germline ends. CDR1 and CDR2 from the germline V gene are GTSNPN and SVGIG (reference sequence). The length of the CDR3 is 12 residues. CDR3 sequence: CAWVRGASGYTF. The CDR3 DNA is TGTGCCTGGGTCCGGGGGGCGAGTGGCTACACCTTC.